Listed below are T cell receptor beta chains from one sample, sequenced in a study of blood T cell repertoires in COVID-19. The repertoire was sequenced with immunoSEQ multiplex PCR; TCRdb's copy has only in-frame clones and lacks some. Seen here are roughly 65,000 clones, 86% observed once, and the top ten hold around 13%. The sequenced material came from peripheral blood. These TCRs come from a woman aged 55-70 years with acute or convalescent COVID-19. CDR3s include the opening cysteine and the closing phenylalanine or tryptophan. D genes are given only for firm matches. Some rows mark clone size as missing; the rest say once, few, many or name a class of expanded clone.

abundance	d_gene	v_gene	j_gene	CDR3nt	CDR3aa
-	TRBD2	TRBV11-3	TRBJ2-3	TGTGCCAGCAGCCCGGGGGGGAGTACAGATACGCAGTATTTT	CASSPGGSTDTQYF
-	-	TRBV7-9	TRBJ2-7	TGTGCCAGCAGCTTAAAGGGGTCCGTCTACGAGCAGTACTTC	CASSLKGSVYEQYF
-	TRBD2	TRBV5-4	TRBJ2-7	TGTGCCAGCAGCTCGTCAGGACTAGCGGGGGGCCTCGAGCAGTACTTC	CASSSSGLAGGLEQYF
-	-	TRBV3-1/TRBV3-2	TRBJ1-6	TGTGCCAGCAGTTCTCCCCGAGGGGGGGGCTGGTCACCCCTCCACTTT	CASSSPRGGGWSPLHF
-	TRBD1	TRBV2	TRBJ2-2	TGTGCCAGCAGTCCTGCTCAGGGGGCCACCGGGGAGCTGTTTTTT	CASSPAQGATGELFF
-	-	TRBV6-5	TRBJ2-2	TGTGCCAGCACACCCCTCCGAGGCACCGGGGAGCTGTTTTTT	CASTPLRGTGELFF
-	-	TRBV25-1	TRBJ1-6	TGTGCCAGCAGTGAATACAGGGGTCCACCCCTCCACTTT	CASSEYRGPPLHF
-	-	TRBV7-2	TRBJ1-2	TGTGCCAGCAGCTCTGGACAGATCTATGGCTACACCTTC	CASSSGQIYGYTF
once	TRBD1	TRBV5-6	TRBJ1-1	TGTGCCAGCAGTGGAGGACAGGGGTACACTGAAGCTTTCTTT	CASSGGQGYTEAFF
-	TRBD2	TRBV3-1/TRBV3-2	TRBJ2-4	TGTGCCAGCAGCCAGTCGGGGGGGAACATTCAGTACTTC	CASSQSGGNIQYF
few	-	TRBV2	TRBJ1-1	TGTGCCAGCAGTCCCGACAGGAGTCACACTGAAGCTTTCTTT	CASSPDRSHTEAFF
-	-	TRBV6-5	TRBJ2-2	TGTGCCAGCAGTTATAGCGGGACAGGGAACCCCGGGGAGCTGTTTTTT	CASSYSGTGNPGELFF
-	-	TRBV6-5	TRBJ1-6	TGTGCCAGCAGTTACGAGGCGGGAGGGCGAGATGAGGGCCTCCACTTT	CASSYEAGGRDEGLHF
-	-	TRBV4-1	TRBJ1-1	TGCGCCAGCAGCCAAGATCGACAACTGAACACTGAAGCTTTCTTT	CASSQDRQLNTEAFF
-	TRBD1	TRBV11-2	TRBJ1-4	TGTGCCAGCAGCTCCACAGGGGCCCGACCGGGTGAAAAACTGTTTTTT	CASSSTGARPGEKLFF
-	-	TRBV6-5	TRBJ2-1	TGTGCCAGCAGCCTCCGAAGGGGGGGGAACAATGAGCAGTTCTTC	CASSLRRGGNNEQFF
-	-	TRBV10-1	TRBJ2-4	TGCGCCAGCAGTGAGTCCCCGGATAGAACGTCGGGAAACATTCAGTACTTC	CASSESPDRTSGNIQYF
-	-	TRBV2	TRBJ1-2	TGTGCCAGCAGTGGACAGTGGGGCTACACCTTC	CASSGQWGYTF
-	-	TRBV25-1	TRBJ2-3	TGTGCCAGCTCTTTCGGCCGGGGAGTCACAGATACGCAGTATTTT	CASSFGRGVTDTQYF
-	TRBD2	TRBV5-5	TRBJ2-5	TGTGCCAGCGACCCGGGGGGGCTGGAGACCCAGTACTTC	CASDPGGLETQYF
-	-	TRBV11-1	TRBJ1-1	TGTGCCAGCAGCTTAGCCAGGGTCGGTGAAGCTTTCTTT	CASSLARVGEAFF
-	TRBD1	TRBV19	TRBJ1-5	TGTGCCAGTATCCCCCAAGGACAGGGATTCAATCAGCCCCAGCATTTT	CASIPQGQGFNQPQHF
-	-	TRBV19	TRBJ1-1	TGTGCCAGTATCAACCAGGGGACGAACACTGAAGCTTTCTTT	CASINQGTNTEAFF
-	-	TRBV7-2	TRBJ2-7	TGTGCCAGCAGCGACAGTTTTGCCTACGAGCAGTACTTC	CASSDSFAYEQYF
-	TRBD1	TRBV5-6	TRBJ1-5	TGTGCCAGCAGCTTGTGGCAGGGGGCAAATCAGCCCCAGCATTTT	CASSLWQGANQPQHF
-	-	TRBV7-2	TRBJ1-2	TGTGCCAGCAGCTTAGACAGGGCGGACTATGGCTACACCTTC	CASSLDRADYGYTF
-	TRBD1	TRBV18	TRBJ1-1	TGTGCCAGCTCCGGGGACAGGAACACTGAAGCTTTCTTT	CASSGDRNTEAFF
-	-	TRBV5-1	TRBJ1-4	TGCGCCAGCAGCCCGGGGAGGACTAATGAAAAACTGTTTTTT	CASSPGRTNEKLFF
-	TRBD1	TRBV27	TRBJ2-7	TGTGCCAGCAGTCCTGGACAGGGCTACGAGCAGTACTTC	CASSPGQGYEQYF
-	-	TRBV10-2	TRBJ2-7	TGCGCCAGCAGTGAGTCGGATAACGGGGTTTCCAACGAGCAGTACTTC	CASSESDNGVSNEQYF
-	-	TRBV19	TRBJ1-5	TGTGCCAGTAAGAACACCTGGAGGGATCAGCCCCAGCATTTT	CASKNTWRDQPQHF
-	TRBD1	TRBV5-1	TRBJ1-1	TGCGCCAGCAGCTATGGAAGGGGGCCAACTGAAGCTTTCTTT	CASSYGRGPTEAFF
once	-	TRBV10-3	TRBJ2-1	TGTGCCATCAGTGAAGCGGAAGGGAATGAGCAGTTCTTC	CAISEAEGNEQFF
-	TRBD1	TRBV9	TRBJ2-7	TGTGCCAGCAGCGTAGCCCCCGGGGACAGGGGTTACGAGCAGTACTTC	CASSVAPGDRGYEQYF
-	-	TRBV5-8	TRBJ2-2	TGTGCCAGCAGCTTTCGGTTGACCGGGGAGCTGTTTTTT	CASSFRLTGELFF
-	-	TRBV6-5	TRBJ2-2	TGTGCCGTTCGACAGGATGCGAACACCGGGGAGCTGTTTTTT	CAVRQDANTGELFF
-	TRBD1	TRBV10-3	TRBJ2-7	TGTGCCATCGCAGCAAGGACAGGGGGGACCTACGAGCAGTACTTC	CAIAARTGGTYEQYF
once	-	TRBV28	TRBJ1-5	TGTGCCAGCAGCCCGCCGGACAGCCGCAATCAGCCCCAGCATTTT	CASSPPDSRNQPQHF
-	-	TRBV20-1	TRBJ2-1	TGCAGTGTCCAACTATACAATGAGCAGTTCTTC	CSVQLYNEQFF
-	-	TRBV9	TRBJ2-3	TGTGCCAGCACCGAAGGGCTAGCCGACACAGATACGCAGTATTTT	CASTEGLADTDTQYF
-	TRBD2	TRBV5-6	TRBJ2-3	TGTGCCAGCAGCTACTACCCGGGCGGGGGGGGCCCAGATACGCAGTATTTT	CASSYYPGGGGPDTQYF
-	TRBD1	TRBV18	TRBJ1-4	TGTGCCAGCTCACCGGGACAGGGGGAACTGTTTTTT	CASSPGQGELFF
-	-	TRBV5-6	TRBJ1-6	TGTGCCAGCAGCTTGAGGAGGGCCGCACCCCTCCACTTT	CASSLRRAAPLHF
-	-	TRBV5-1	TRBJ1-2	TGCGCCAGCAGCTTGGAAGCCACTAACTATGGCTACACCTTC	CASSLEATNYGYTF
once	TRBD1	TRBV9	TRBJ2-7	TGTGCCAGCAGCGTAGGTGGGACAGGGGCTATTTACGAGCAGTACTTC	CASSVGGTGAIYEQYF
once	TRBD2	TRBV5-1	TRBJ2-1	TGCGCCAGCAGCTCCGGACTAGAAGGCAATGAGCAGTTCTTC	CASSSGLEGNEQFF
-	TRBD1	TRBV5-6	TRBJ1-2	TGTGCCAGCAGCTTGGCGGGACAGAACTATGGCTACACCTTC	CASSLAGQNYGYTF
once	TRBD1	TRBV5-1	TRBJ2-5	TGCGCCAGCAGCAGCCCGACAGGGGGGATAGTTGGAGAGACCCAGTACTTC	CASSSPTGGIVGETQYF
-	-	TRBV29-1	TRBJ2-1	TGCAGCGGGGGATCTTACAATGAGCAGTTCTTC	CSGGSYNEQFF
-	-	TRBV7-2	TRBJ1-1	TGTGCCAGCAGCTTTGGGGGGAGAAACACTGAAGCTTTCTTT	CASSFGGRNTEAFF
-	TRBD1	TRBV5-5	TRBJ2-7	TGTGCCAGCAGCTCCAGCTTAATGGGACAGGGGGCGATTTACGAGCAGTACTTC	CASSSSLMGQGAIYEQYF
-	TRBD1	TRBV2	TRBJ1-3	TGTGCCAGCAGTGGTGGGACAGGGACCCTCCCTGGAAACACCATATATTTT	CASSGGTGTLPGNTIYF